This entry is about one TCR beta chain. The CDR3 sequence is 15 residues long. V lost 0 bases to trimming and J lost 4 bases, with 10 bases between them. The germline gives CDR1 MNHEY, CDR2 SVGEGT. TCRdb keeps only in-frame clones here, not all; method: immunoSEQ multiplex PCR. The sample holds 300,000 to 400,000 clones, around 88% seen once. The data originate from a study of blood T cell repertoires in COVID-19. As for the study in general: Specimens from acute and convalescent COVID-19 originated in the United States, Italy and Spain.

The sequencing input was peripheral blood. The chain is built from TRBV6-2 or TRBV6-3 and TRBJ1-5; D might be TRBD1 (6 bases). This TCR derives from a woman in her sixties or seventies with COVID-19, enrolled during active disease. CDR3 region: CASSYSGQSNQPQHF. DNA of the CDR3: TGTGCCAGCAGTTACTCTGGACAGTCAAATCAGCCCCAGCATTTT.